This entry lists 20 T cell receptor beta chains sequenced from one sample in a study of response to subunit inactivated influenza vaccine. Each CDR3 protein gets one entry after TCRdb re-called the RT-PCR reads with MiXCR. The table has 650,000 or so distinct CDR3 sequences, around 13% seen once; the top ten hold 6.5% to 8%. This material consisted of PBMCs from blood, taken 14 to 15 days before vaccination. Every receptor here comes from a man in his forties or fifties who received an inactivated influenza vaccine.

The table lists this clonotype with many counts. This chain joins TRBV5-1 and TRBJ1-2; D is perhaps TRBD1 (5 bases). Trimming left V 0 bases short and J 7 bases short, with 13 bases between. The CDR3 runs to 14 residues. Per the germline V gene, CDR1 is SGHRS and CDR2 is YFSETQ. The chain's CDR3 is CASSLARQGSGYTF. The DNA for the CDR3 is TGCGCCAGCAGCTTGGCCCGGCAGGGATCTGGCTACACCTTC.

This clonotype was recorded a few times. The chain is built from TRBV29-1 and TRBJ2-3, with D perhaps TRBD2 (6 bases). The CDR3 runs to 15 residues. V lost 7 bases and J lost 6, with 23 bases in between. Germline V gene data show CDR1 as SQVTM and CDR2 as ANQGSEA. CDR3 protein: CSAPRDTGVGDTQYF. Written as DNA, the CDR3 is TGCAGCGCCCCCCGAGATACGGGAGTAGGTGATACGCAGTATTTT.

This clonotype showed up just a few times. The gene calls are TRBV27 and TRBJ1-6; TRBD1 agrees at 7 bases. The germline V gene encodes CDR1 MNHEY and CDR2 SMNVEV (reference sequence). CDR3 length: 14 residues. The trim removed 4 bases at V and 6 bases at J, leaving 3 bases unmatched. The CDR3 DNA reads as TGTGCCAGCAGTTATAGGGACAGTAATTCACCCCTCCACTTT. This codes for CASSYRDSNSPLHF.

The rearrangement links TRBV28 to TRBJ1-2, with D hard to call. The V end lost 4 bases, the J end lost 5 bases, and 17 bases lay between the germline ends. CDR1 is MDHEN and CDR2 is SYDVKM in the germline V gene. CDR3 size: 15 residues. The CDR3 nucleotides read TGTGCCAGCAGTTCCCCCGGCGGAGTGGTGTATGGCTACACCTTC. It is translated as CASSSPGGVVYGYTF.

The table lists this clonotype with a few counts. The CDR3 loop is CSVVRQGYGYTF. The CDR3 DNA reads as TGCAGCGTTGTAAGGCAGGGGTATGGCTACACCTTC. The genes are TRBV29-1 and TRBJ1-2; possible D gene TRBD1, 6 bases. V was cut by 4 bases and J by 5 bases, with 11 bases left in between. The germline V gene has CDR1 SQVTM and CDR2 ANQGSEA. The CDR3 has 12 amino acids.

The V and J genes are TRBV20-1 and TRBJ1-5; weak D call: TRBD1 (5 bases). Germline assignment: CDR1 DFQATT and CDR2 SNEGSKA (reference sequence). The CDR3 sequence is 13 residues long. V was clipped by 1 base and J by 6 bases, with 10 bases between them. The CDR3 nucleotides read TGCAGTGCTAGAGTTGTGGGGGTTCAGCCCCAGCATTTT. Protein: CSARVVGVQPQHF.

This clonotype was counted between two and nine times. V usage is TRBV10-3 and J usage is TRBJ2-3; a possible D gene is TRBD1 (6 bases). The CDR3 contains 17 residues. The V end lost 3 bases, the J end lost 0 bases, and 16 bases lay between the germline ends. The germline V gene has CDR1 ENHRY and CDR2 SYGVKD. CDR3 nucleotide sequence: TGTGCCATCAGTGATATTAGAGGGGGATCTAGCACAGATACGCAGTATTTT. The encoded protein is CAISDIRGGSSTDTQYF.

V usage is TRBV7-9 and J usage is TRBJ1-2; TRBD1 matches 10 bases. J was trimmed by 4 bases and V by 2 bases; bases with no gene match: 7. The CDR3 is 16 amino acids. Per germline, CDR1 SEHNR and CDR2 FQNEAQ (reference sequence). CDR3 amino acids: CASSLLEGQGLYGYTF. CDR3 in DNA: TGTGCCAGCAGCTTACTCGAGGGACAGGGGCTCTATGGCTACACCTTC.

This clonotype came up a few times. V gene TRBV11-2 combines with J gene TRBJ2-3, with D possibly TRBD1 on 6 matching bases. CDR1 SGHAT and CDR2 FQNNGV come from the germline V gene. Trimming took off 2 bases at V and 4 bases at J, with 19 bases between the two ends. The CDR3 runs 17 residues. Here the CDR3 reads CASSLRNRVIIADTQYF. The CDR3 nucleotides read TGTGCCAGCAGCTTACGCAACAGGGTAATAATCGCAGATACGCAGTATTTT.

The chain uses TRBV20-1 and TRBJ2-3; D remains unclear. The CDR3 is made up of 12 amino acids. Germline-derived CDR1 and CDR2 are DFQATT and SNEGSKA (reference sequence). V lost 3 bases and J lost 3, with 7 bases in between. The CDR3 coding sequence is TGCAGTGCTAGGCGGCTGACAGATACGCAGTATTTT. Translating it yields CSARRLTDTQYF.

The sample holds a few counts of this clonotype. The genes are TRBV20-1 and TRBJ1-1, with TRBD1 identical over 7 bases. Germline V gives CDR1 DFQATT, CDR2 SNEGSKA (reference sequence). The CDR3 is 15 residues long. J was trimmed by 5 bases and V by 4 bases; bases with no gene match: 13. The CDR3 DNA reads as TGCAGTGCTATAGACAGGGTAAGGGCAGGAACTGAAGCTTTCTTT. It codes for CSAIDRVRAGTEAFF.

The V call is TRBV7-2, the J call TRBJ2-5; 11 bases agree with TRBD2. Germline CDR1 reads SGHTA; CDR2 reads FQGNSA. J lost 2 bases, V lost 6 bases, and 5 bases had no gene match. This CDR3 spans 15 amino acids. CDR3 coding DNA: TGTGCCAGCAGACCGAGACTAGCGGGACAAGAGACCCAGTACTTC. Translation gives CASRPRLAGQETQYF.

CDR3 nucleotides: TGTGCCAGCAGAAGACAGGGGGCGGACTCCGAGCAGTACTTC. This encodes CASRRQGADSEQYF. The chain recombines TRBV12-3 or TRBV12-4 with TRBJ2-7; the match to TRBD1 covers 10 bases. Trimming cost V 6 bases and J 6 bases; bases outside gene matches: 8. This CDR3 is 14 amino acids long.

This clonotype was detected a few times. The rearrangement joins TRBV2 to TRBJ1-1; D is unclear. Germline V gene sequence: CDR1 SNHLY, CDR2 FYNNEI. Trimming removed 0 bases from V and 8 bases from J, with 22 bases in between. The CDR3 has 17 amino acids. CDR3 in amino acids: CASSEALLTNTRREAFF. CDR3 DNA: TGTGCCAGCAGTGAAGCGCTTCTGACTAATACTCGGCGAGAAGCTTTCTTT.

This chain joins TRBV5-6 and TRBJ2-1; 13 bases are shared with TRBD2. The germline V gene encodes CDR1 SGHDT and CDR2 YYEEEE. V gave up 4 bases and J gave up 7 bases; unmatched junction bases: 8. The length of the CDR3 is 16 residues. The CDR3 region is CASSLKTSGRDNEQFF. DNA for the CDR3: TGTGCCAGCAGCCTCAAAACTAGCGGGAGGGATAATGAGCAGTTCTTC.

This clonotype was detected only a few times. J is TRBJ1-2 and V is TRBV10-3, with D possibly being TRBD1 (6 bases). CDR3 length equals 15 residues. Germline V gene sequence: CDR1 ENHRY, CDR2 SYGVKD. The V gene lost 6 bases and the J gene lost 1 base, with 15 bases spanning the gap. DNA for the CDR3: TGTGCCATCAGATCATTGGGACACTTTAACTATGGCTACACCTTC. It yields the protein CAIRSLGHFNYGYTF.

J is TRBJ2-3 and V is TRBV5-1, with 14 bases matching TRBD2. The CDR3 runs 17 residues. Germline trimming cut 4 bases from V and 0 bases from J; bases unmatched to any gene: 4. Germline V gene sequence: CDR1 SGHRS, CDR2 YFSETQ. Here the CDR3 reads CASSKGLAGASTDTQYF. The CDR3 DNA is TGCGCCAGCAGCAAGGGACTAGCGGGGGCTAGCACAGATACGCAGTATTTT.

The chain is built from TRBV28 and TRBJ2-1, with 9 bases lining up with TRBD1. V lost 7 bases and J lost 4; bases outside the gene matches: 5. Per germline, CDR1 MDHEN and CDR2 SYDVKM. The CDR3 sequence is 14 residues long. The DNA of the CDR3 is TGTGCCAGCACCCGGGACAGGGATTACAATGAGCAGTTCTTC. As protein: CASTRDRDYNEQFF.

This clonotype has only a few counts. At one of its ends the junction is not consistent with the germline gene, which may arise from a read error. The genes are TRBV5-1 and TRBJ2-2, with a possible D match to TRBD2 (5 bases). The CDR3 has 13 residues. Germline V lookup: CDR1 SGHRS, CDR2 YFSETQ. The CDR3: CATSGSETGELFF. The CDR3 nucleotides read TGCGCCACCAGCGGTAGCGAAACCGGGGAGCTGTTTTTT.

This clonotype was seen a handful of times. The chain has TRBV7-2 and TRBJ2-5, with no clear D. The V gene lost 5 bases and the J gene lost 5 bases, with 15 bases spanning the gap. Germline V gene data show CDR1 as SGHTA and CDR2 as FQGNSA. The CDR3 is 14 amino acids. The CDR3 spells CASSTGSNGETQYF. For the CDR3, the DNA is TGTGCCAGCAGCACCGGGTCCAACGGGGAGACCCAGTACTTC.